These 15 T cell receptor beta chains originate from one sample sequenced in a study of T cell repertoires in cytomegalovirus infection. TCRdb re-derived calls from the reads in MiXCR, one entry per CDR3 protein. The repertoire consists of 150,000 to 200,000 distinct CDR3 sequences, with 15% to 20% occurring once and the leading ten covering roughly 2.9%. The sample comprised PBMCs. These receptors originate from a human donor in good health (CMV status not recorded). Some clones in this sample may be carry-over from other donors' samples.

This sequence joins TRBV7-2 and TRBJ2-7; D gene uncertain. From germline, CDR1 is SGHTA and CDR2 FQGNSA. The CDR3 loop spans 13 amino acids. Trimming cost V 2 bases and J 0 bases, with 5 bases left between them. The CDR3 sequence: CASSLTYSYEQYF. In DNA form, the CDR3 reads TGTGCCAGCAGCTTAACTTACTCCTACGAGCAGTACTTC.

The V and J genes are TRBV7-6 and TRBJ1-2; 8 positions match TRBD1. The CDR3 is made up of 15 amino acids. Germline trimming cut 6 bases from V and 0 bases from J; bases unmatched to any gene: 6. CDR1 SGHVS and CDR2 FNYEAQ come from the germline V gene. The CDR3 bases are TGTGCCAGCAGTCAAACGACAGGGGCTAACTATGGCTACACCTTC. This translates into CASSQTTGANYGYTF.

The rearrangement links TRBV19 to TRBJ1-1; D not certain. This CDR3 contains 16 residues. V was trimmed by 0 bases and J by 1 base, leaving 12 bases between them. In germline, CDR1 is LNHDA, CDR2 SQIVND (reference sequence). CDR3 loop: CASSIEGGSRNTEAFF. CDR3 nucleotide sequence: TGTGCCAGTAGTATAGAGGGAGGCAGCCGGAACACTGAAGCTTTCTTT.

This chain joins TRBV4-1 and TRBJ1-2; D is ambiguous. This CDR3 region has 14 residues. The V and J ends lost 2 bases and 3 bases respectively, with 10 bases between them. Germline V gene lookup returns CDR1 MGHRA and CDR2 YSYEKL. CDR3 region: CASSQPPGDYGYTF. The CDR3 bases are TGCGCCAGCAGCCAACCTCCCGGGGACTATGGCTACACCTTC.

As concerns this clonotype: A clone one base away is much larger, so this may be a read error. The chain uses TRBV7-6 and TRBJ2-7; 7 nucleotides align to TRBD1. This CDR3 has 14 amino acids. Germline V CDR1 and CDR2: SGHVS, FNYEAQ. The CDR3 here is CTSSLGTAAYEQYF. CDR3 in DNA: TGTACCAGCAGCTTAGGGACAGCAGCCTACGAGCAGTACTTC.

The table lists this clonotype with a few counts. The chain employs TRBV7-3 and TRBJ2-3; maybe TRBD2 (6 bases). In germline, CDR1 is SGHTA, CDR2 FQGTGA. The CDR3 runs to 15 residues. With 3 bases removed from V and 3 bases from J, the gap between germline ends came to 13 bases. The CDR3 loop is CASSFGGRETDTQYF. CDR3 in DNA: TGTGCCAGCAGCTTTGGAGGGAGAGAAACAGATACGCAGTATTTT.

CDR3 nucleotide sequence: TGTGCCAGCACCTCGGGCGGACAGGGAGGCCAGCCCCAGCATTTT. It specifies CASTSGGQGGQPQHF. The chain has TRBV6-2 or TRBV6-3 and TRBJ1-5; 8 bases match TRBD1. The germline CDR1 and CDR2 sequences are MNHEY and SVGEGT. J gave up 7 bases and V 7 bases, and 12 bases lay outside the gene matches. CDR3 size: 15 residues.

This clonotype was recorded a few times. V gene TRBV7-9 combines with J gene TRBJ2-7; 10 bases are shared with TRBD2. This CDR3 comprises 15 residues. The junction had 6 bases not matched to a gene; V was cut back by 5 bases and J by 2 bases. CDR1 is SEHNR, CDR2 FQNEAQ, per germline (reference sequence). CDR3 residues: CASSTQREGAYEQYF. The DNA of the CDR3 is TGTGCCAGCAGCACTCAGCGGGAGGGGGCCTACGAGCAGTACTTC.

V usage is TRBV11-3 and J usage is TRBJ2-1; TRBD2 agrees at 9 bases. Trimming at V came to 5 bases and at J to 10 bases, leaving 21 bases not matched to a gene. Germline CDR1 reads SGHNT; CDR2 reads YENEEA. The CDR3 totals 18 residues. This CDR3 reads CASSPRIDSGSFLEEQFF. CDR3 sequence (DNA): TGTGCCAGCAGCCCCCGTATTGATAGCGGGAGTTTTTTGGAGGAGCAGTTCTTC.

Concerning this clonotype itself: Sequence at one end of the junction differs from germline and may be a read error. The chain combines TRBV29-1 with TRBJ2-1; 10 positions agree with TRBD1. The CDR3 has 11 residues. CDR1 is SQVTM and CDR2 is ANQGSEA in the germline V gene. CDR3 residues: CSITTGGLGVF. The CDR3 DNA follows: TGCAGCATTACGACAGGGGGCCTTGGTGTCTTC.

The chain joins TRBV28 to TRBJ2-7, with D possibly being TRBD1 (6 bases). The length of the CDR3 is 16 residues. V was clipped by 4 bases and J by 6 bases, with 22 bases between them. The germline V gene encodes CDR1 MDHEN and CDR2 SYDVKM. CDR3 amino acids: CASSSLRGNRYGEQYF. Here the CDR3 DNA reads TGTGCCAGCAGTTCCCTCAGGGGCAACAGATATGGCGAGCAGTACTTC.

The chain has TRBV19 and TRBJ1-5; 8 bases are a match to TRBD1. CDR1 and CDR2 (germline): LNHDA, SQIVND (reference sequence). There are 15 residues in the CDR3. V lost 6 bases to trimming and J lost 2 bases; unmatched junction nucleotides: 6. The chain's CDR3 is CASRTTGQGNQPQHF. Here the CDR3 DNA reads TGTGCCAGTAGAACCACGGGACAGGGCAATCAGCCCCAGCATTTT.

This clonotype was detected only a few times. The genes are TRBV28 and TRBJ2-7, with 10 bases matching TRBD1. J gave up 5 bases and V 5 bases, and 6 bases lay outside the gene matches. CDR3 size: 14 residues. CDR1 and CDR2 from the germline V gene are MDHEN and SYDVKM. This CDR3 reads CASSGDRGHHEQYF. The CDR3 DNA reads TGTGCCAGCAGTGGGGACAGGGGACACCACGAGCAGTACTTC. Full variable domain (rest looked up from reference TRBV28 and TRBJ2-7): DVKVTQSSRYLVKRTGEKVFLECVQDMDHENMFWYRQDPGLGLRLIYFSYDVKMKEKGDIPEGYSVSREKKERFSLILESASTNQTSMYLCASSGDRGHHEQYFGPGTRLTVT.

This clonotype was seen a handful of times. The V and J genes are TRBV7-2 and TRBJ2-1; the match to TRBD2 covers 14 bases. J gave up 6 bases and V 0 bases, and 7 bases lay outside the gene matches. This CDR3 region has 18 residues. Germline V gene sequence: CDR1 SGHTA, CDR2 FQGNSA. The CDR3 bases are TGTGCCAGCAGCTTAGCGTCGACTAGCGGGAGGGCCTTCAATGAGCAGTTCTTC. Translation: CASSLASTSGRAFNEQFF.

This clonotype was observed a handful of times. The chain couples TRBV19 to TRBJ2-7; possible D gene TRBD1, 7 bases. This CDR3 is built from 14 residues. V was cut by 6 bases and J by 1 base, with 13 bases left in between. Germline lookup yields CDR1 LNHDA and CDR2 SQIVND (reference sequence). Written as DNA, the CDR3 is TGTGCCAGTAGCAGTCAGGGGGGATCCTACGAGCAGTACTTC. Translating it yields CASSSQGGSYEQYF.